This T cell receptor (beta chain) was obtained from a study of blood T cell repertoires in COVID-19 (dated by TCRdb to between 2020 and 2021). Regarding the research as a whole: The collaborator samples originated in the United States, Italy and Spain and spanned the acute and convalescent phases of COVID-19. The prospective study material was composed of cDNA or gDNA derived from T cells, B-cell-depleted T cells, or PBMCs. Deeply sampled blood TCRbeta repertoires from subjects exposed to, actively infected with, or recovered from COVID-19 were included in the dataset. A freely available public database, intended as a resource for researchers studying the immune response to SARS-CoV-2, is where the repertoires were released. The samples were drawn from two sources: the first 160 participants of the ongoing ImmuneRACE study, and 1,200 or so subjects contributed by 6 global collaborators. A de-identified subject ID, COVID-19 status, age in years and sex were almost always included in the sample metadata. Where HLA class I and class II types were available, the types were taken from metadata supplied by the sample provider, not from assay-based typing. The investigation overall reported the following: Clinical and demographic metadata were provided uncurated, with the amount varying by source and participant.

V is reduced by 4 bases and J by 6 bases, leaving a spacing of 16 bases between them. There are 14 amino acids in the CDR3, from cysteine to phenylalanine inclusive. Only the CDR3 portion is preserved as DNA: 42 bases, with reading frame beginning at the first base. CDR1 and CDR2 are drawn from the germline V gene (reference sequence): SGHNT, YYREEE. Each collaborating institution followed its own protocols to collect whole blood in K2EDTA tubes. For TCRbeta analysis, collaborators shipped samples in one of three forms: frozen whole blood, isolated PBMCs, or DNA extracted from either of those sample types. A word on this clone: Its binding antigen is unknown. Per-base quality was not reported, and no clone a single base away is much larger than it.

TCRbeta CDR3 regions were amplified from genomic DNA using the immunoSEQ Assay, a bias-controlled multiplex PCR. From the authors' description of their analysis: Nucleated cell counts per sample were estimated from amplification of reference gene primers within the assay. To quantify the absolute abundance of each unique TCRbeta CDR3 rearrangement, sequence reads were collapsed and filtered. For each sample, productive Simpson clonality was calculated as the square root of Simpson's diversity index over productive rearrangements. TCRdb re-hosts the immuneACCESS table, in-frame sequences only. Its copies lack some clones; in the studies checked, an unresolved V gene accounts for under half of them, and the cause for the rest is not known. V, J and clone size were drawn from that table, and D and trimming were deduced from the DNA. A total of about 140,000 clones appear in this sample, 84% of them only once. The ten top clones hold around 10% of the sample.

The receptor was isolated from a woman of 80 years or more in a cohort sampled during active or convalescent COVID-19. The V gene is TRBV5-4 and the J gene is TRBJ1-2; the D gene is possibly TRBD1, with 6 bases matching. The sample comprised peripheral blood. The CDR3 region reads CASSPGGGRDGYTF. Read as DNA, the sequence is TGTGCCAGCAGCCCGGGCGGGGGGCGCGATGGCTACACCTTC.